This TCR beta chain was profiled in a study of blood T cell repertoires in COVID-19. Authors' methods: Nucleated cell number was recorded as an estimate derived from reference gene primer amplification. TCRdb's table, derived via immunoSEQ multiplex PCR, lists solely in-frame clones and lacks some. That table furnishes V, J and clone size, whereas the DNA furnished D and trimming. The sample contains some 130,000 clones, around 85% of which appear only once. There are 15 residues in the CDR3. Trimming took 3 bases from V and 4 from J; bases not matched to a gene: 4. Germline CDR1 reads SGHRS; CDR2 reads YFSETQ.

The clonotype comes from a woman of 80 years or more with acute or convalescent COVID-19. Sequenced material: peripheral blood. V usage is TRBV5-1 and J usage is TRBJ1-1, with 12 positions matching TRBD1. Here the CDR3 reads CASSSGQGAGTEAFF. The CDR3 DNA is TGCGCCAGCAGCTCGGGACAGGGGGCGGGCACTGAAGCTTTCTTT.